The clone carrying this TCR beta chain was found many times. The antigen is undetermined. TCRdb reprocessed the 5' RACE reads with MiXCR, giving one entry per CDR3 protein. This table has around 280,000 distinct CDR3 sequences, about 8.9% appearing once. The data derive from a study of identical twins. Study findings and constraints: Clonotypes of the beta chain that were abundant in cord blood carried fewer insertions (memory repertoires showed none).

Germline trimming cut 4 bases from V and 2 bases from J; bases unmatched to any gene: 9. This CDR3 is 17 amino acids long. Germline V CDR1 and CDR2: LGHDT, YNNKEL (reference sequence). These same data were also listed under a study on yellow fever vaccine responses in identical twins.

The chain links TRBV3-1 to TRBJ2-3; 10 bases are shared with TRBD2. Sequenced: memory (CD45RO+) T cells sorted from blood. The sequence derives from a woman aged 18 to 35 in good health. In DNA, the CDR3 is TGTGCCAGCAGCCTAGCGGTGGGGACTAGCGCCACAGATACGCAGTATTTT. Its protein is CASSLAVGTSATDTQYF.